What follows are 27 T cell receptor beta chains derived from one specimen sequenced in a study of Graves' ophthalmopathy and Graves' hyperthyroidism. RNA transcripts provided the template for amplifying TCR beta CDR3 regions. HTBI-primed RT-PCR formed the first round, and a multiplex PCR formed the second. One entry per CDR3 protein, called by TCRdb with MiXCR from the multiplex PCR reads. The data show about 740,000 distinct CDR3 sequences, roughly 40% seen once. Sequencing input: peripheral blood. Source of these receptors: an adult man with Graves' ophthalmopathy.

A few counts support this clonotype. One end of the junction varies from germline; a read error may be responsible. In DNA, the CDR3 is TGCGCCAGCAGCCAAGACAGGGGACAGACCCAGTACTTC. This translates into CASSQDRGQTQYF. The chain uses TRBV5-4 and TRBJ2-5; 8 bases line up with TRBD1. Germline loops: CDR1 SGHNT, CDR2 YYREEE (reference sequence). CDR3 length: 13 amino acids.

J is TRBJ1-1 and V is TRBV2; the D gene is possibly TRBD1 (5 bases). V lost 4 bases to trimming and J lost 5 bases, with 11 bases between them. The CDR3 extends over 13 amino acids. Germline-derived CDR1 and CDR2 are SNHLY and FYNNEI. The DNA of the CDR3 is TGTGCCAGCAGTGCCGGGGGGGAGACTGAAGCTTTCTTT. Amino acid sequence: CASSAGGETEAFF.

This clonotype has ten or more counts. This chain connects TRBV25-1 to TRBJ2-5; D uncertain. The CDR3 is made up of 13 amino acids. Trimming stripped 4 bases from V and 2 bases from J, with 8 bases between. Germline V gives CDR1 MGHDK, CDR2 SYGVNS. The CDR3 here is CASSGRYQETQYF. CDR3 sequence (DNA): TGTGCCAGCAGTGGAAGATATCAAGAGACCCAGTACTTC.

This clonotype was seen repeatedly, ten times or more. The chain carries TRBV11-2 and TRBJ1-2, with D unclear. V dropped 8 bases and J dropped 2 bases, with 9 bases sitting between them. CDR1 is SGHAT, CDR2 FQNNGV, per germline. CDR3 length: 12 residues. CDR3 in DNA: TGTGCCAGCGGCGATTCCAACTATGGCTACACCTTC. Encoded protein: CASGDSNYGYTF.

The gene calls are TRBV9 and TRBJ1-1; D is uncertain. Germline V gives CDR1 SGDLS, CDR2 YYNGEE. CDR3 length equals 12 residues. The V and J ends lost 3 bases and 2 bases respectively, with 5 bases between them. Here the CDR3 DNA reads TGTGCCAGCAGCGCGTTAAACACTGAAGCTTTCTTT. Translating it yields CASSALNTEAFF.

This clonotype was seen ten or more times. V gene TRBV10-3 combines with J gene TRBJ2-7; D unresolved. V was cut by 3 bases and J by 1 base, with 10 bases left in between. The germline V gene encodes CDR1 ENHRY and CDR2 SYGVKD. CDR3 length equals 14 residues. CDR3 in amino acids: CAISDPGNSYEQYF. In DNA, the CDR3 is TGTGCCATCAGTGACCCAGGAAATTCCTACGAGCAGTACTTC.

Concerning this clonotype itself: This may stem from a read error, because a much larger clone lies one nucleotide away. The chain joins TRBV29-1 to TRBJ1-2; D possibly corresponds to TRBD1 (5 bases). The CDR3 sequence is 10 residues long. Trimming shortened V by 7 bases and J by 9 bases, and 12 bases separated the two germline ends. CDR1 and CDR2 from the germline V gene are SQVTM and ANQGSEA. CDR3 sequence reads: CSAGRGSYTF. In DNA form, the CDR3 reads TGCAGCGCGGGACGGGGGAGCTACACCTTC.

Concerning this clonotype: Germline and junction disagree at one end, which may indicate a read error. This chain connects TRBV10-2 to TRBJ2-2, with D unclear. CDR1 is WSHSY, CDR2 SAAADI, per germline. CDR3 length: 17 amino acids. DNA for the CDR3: TGTGCCAGCAGCCAAGACGTGGCATCCTGGGGCACCGGGGAGCTGTTTTTT. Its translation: CASSQDVASWGTGELFF.

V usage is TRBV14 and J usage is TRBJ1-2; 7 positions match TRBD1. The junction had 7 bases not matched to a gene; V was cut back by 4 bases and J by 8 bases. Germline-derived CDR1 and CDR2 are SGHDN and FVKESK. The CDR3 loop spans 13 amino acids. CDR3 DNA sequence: TGTGCCAGCAGCCGTCGGTCAGGGGGGGGCTACACCTTC. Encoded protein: CASSRRSGGGYTF. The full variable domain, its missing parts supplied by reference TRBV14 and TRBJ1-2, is EAGVTQFPSHSVIEKGQTVTLRCDPISGHDNLYWYRRVMGKEIKFLLHFVKESKQDESGMPNNRFLAERTGGTYSTLKVQPAELEDSGVYFCASSRRSGGGYTFGSGTRLTVV.

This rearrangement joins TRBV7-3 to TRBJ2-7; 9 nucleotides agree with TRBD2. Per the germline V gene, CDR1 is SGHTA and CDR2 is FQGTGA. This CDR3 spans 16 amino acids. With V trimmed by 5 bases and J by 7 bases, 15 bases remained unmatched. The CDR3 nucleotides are TGTGCCAGCAGCCGGTCCAGGGGGACTAGCAAGAAGGAGCAGTACTTC. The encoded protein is CASSRSRGTSKKEQYF.

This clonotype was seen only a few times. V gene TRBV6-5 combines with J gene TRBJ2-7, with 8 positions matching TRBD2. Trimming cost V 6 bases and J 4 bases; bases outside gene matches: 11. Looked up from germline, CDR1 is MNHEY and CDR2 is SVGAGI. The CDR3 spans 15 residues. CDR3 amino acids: CASSAEAGEAYEQYF. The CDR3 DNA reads TGTGCCAGCAGCGCCGAAGCGGGAGAGGCTTACGAGCAGTACTTC.

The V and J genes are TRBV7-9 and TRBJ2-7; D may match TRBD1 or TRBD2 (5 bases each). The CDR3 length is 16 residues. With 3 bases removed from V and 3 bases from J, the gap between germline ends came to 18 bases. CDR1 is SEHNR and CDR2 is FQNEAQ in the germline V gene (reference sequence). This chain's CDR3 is CASSFYPQGRLYEQYF. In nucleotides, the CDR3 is TGTGCCAGCAGCTTCTATCCCCAGGGACGTCTCTACGAGCAGTACTTC.

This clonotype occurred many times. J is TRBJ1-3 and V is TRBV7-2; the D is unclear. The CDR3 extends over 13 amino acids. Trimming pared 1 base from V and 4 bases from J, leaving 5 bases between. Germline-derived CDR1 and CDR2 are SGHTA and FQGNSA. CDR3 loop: CASSLVYGNTIYF. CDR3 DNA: TGTGCCAGCAGCTTAGTTTACGGAAACACCATATATTTT. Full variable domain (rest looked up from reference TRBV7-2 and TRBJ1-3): GAGVSQSPSNKVTEKGKDVELRCDPISGHTALYWYRQSLGQGLEFLIYFQGNSAPDKSGLPSDRFSAERTGGSVSTLTIQRTQQEDSAVYLCASSLVYGNTIYFGEGSWLTVV.

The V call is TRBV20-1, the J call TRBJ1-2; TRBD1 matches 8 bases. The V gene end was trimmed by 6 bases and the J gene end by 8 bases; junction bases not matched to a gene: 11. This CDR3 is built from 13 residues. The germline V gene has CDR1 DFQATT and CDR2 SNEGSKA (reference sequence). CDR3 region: CSAPTGGKGGYTF. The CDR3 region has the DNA TGCAGTGCCCCTACAGGGGGTAAAGGAGGCTACACCTTC.

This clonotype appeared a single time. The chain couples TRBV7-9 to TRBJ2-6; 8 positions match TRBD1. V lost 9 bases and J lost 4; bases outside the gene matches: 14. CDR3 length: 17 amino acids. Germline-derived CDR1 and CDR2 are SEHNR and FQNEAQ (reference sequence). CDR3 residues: CASRPGQANTGANVLTF. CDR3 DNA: TGTGCCAGTCGACCGGGACAGGCGAACACCGGGGCCAACGTCCTGACTTTC.

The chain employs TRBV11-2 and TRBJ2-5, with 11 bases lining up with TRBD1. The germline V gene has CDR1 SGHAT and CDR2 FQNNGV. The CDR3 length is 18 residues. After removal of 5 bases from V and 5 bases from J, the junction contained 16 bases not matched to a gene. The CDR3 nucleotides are TGTGCCAGCAGCCATCGGACAGGGGGCACAATGTCCGGGGAGACCCAGTACTTC. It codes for CASSHRTGGTMSGETQYF.

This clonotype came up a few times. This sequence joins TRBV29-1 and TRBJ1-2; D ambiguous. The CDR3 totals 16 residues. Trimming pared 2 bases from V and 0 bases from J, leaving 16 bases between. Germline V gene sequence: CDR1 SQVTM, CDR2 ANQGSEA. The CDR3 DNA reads TGCAGCGTTGAATATAGAATTCAAGGAGCTAACTATGGCTACACCTTC. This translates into CSVEYRIQGANYGYTF.

The CDR3 reads CASLLAGQQETQYF. The CDR3 DNA is TGTGCCAGCTTACTAGCGGGACAGCAAGAGACCCAGTACTTC. The V and J genes are TRBV11-1 and TRBJ2-5, with 10 bases aligning to TRBD2. Germline-derived CDR1 and CDR2 are SGHAT and FQDESV (reference sequence). Trimming at V came to 8 bases and at J to 2 bases, leaving 5 bases not matched to a gene. This CDR3 region has 14 residues.

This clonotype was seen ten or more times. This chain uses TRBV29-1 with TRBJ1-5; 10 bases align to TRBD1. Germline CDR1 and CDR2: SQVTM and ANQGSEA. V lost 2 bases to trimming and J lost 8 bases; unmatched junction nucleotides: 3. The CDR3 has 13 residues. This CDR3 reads CSVERDRGEPQHF. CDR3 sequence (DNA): TGCAGCGTTGAACGGGACAGGGGAGAGCCCCAGCATTTT. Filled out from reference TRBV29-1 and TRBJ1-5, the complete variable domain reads SAVISQKPSRDICQRGTSLTIQCQVDSQVTMMFWYRQQPGQSLTLIATANQGSEATYESGFVIDKFPISRPNLTFSTLTVSNMSPEDSSIYLCSVERDRGEPQHFGDGTRLSIL.

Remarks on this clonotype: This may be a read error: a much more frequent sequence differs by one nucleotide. Here the CDR3 DNA reads TGTGCCAGCACCCCGCGCCAGGGCATTGGGGCCAACGTCCTGACTTTC. As protein: CASTPRQGIGANVLTF. V gene TRBV7-9 combines with J gene TRBJ2-6, with D tentatively TRBD1 (5 bases). V lost 7 bases and J 3 bases, leaving 16 bases between the germline ends. The length of the CDR3 is 16 residues. CDR1 is SEHNR and CDR2 is FQNEAQ in the germline V gene (reference sequence).

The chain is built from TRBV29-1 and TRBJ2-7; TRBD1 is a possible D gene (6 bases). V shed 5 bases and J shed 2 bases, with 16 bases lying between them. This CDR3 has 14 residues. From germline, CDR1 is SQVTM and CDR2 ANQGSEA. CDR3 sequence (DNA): TGCAGCGTTCTGGACCGGGACACTGCCTACGAGCAGTACTTC. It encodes CSVLDRDTAYEQYF.

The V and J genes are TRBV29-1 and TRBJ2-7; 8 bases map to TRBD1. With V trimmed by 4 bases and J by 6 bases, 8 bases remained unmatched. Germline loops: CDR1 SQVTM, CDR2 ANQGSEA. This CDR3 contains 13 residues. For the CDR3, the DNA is TGCAGCGTTGCGACAGGGGACGAATCCGAGCAGTACTTC. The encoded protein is CSVATGDESEQYF.

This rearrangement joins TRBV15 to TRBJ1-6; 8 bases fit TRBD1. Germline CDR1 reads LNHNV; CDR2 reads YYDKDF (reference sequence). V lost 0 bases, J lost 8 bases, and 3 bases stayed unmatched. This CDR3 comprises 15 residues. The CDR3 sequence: CATSRETGEYSPLHF. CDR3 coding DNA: TGTGCCACCAGCAGAGAGACAGGGGAGTATTCACCCCTCCACTTT.

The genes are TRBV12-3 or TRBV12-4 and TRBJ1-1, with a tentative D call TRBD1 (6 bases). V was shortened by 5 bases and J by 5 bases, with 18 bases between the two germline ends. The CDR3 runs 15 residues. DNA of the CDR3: TGTGCCAGCAGTCCCCGCCAGGGGTTTACGACTGAAGCTTTCTTT. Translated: CASSPRQGFTTEAFF.

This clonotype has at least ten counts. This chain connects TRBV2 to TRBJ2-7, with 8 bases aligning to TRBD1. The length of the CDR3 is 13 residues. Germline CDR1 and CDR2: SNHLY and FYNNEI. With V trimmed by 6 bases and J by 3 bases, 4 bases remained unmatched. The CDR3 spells CASRLDRDYEQYF. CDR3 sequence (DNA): TGTGCCAGCAGACTGGACAGGGACTACGAGCAGTACTTC.

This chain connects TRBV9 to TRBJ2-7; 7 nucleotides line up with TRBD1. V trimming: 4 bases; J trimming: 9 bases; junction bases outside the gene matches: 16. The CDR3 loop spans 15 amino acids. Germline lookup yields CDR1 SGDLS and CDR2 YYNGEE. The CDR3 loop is CASSQAGTAFPGQYF. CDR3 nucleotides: TGTGCCAGCAGCCAAGCCGGGACAGCTTTTCCCGGGCAGTACTTC. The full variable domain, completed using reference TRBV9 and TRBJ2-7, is DSGVTQTPKHLITATGQRVTLRCSPRSGDLSVYWYQQSLDQGLQFLIQYYNGEERAKGNILERFSAQQFPDLHSELNLSSLELGDSALYFCASSQAGTAFPGQYFGPGTRLTVT.

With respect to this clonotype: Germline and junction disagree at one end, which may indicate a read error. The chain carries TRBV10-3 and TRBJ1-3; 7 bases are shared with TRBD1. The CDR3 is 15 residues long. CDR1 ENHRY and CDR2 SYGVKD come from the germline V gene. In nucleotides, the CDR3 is TGTGCCAGCAGTTACAGGGGAGGAGAAGGAAACACCATATATTTT. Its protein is CASSYRGGEGNTIYF.